The clone carrying this T cell receptor (beta chain) has a single count. As yet, its antigen is unknown. Time point here: cycle 4 day 1 (C4D1), after 5 to 7 weeks of nivolumab. Every patient relapsed after autologous stem cell transplantation, and brentuximab vedotin exposure varied. When best responses were assessed, they were complete response, partial response or progressive disease. The source of the sample is a study of PD-1 blockade in classical Hodgkin lymphoma. Study-wide results and caveats: At C4D1, TCR diversity had climbed significantly for CD4+ cells, though not for CD8+ cells. Healthy donors were reported to have higher baseline TCR diversity than newly diagnosed patients.

Profiled with immunoSEQ multiplex PCR; TCRdb holds only in-frame clones, not every one. The sample holds 64,000 or so clones, more than 90% seen once. This CDR3 spans 16 amino acids. From germline, CDR1 is KGHSH and CDR2 LQKENI. Trimming at V came to 2 bases and at J to 5 bases, leaving 12 bases not matched to a gene. The rearrangement links TRBV18 to TRBJ2-7; 7 bases are a match to TRBD2. The receptor was derived from a human donor with classical Hodgkin lymphoma. The sample here was peripheral blood mononuclear cells (PBMCs), taken before the fourth cycle of nivolumab. The CDR3 loop reads CASSPTFASGGDEQYF. In DNA form, the CDR3 reads TGTGCCAGCTCACCAACGTTCGCTAGCGGAGGGGACGAGCAGTACTTC.